The TCR beta chain described here comes from a study of T cell changes during pregnancy in multiple sclerosis. Produced via immunoSEQ multiplex PCR; TCRdb's table is partial and in-frame only. Of around 100,000 clones in the sample, 80% to 95% were seen once. This CDR3 is 14 amino acids long. Germline V lookup: CDR1 KGHSH, CDR2 LQKENI. As to this clone: At one of its ends the junction is not consistent with the germline gene, which may arise from a read error.

The chain carries TRBV18 and TRBJ2-1, with 9 nucleotides matching TRBD2. Sequences were derived from peripheral blood, sampled in the third trimester of pregnancy. The receptor was derived from a female donor with multiple sclerosis, enrolled in a pregnancy study. The CDR3 bases are TGTGCCAGCTCACTCCAGTTGCGGGAGGGCCCCCTCGTCTTC. It translates to CASSLQLREGPLVF. Filled out from reference TRBV18 and TRBJ2-1, the complete variable domain reads NAGVMQNPRHLVRRRGQEARLRCSPMKGHSHVYWYRQLPEEGLKFMVYLQKENIIDESGMPKERFSAEFPKEGPSILRIQQVVRGDSAAYFCASSLQLREGPLVFGPGTRLTVL.